The 10 T cell receptor beta chains given below trace back to one sample, sequenced in a study of T cells in Graves' hyperthyroidism and ophthalmopathy (dated by TCRdb to between 2018 and 2020). Library preparation was by multiplex PCR. The run used an Illumina HiSeq 2000. The TCR beta CDR3 regions were amplified from the RNA transcripts. For the first round of RT-PCR on the TCR CDR3, the HTBI primer set was used together with the Qiagen OneStep RT-PCR kit. TCRdb redid the processing of the public reads, applying fastp at Q25 and MiXCR, and retained in-frame beta chains. For every CDR3 protein sequence, its rows merge into one entry that carries the most common genes and DNA. This sample has some 270,000 distinct CDR3 sequences in its table, and around 24% of those were observed once. In total, the top ten clones hold approximately 32% of the sample. The sequencing input was blood. All receptors come from a woman in her thirties or forties with Graves' ophthalmopathy.

The rearrangement joins TRBV6-5 to TRBJ2-7; 10 nucleotides match TRBD2. The germline V gene encodes CDR1 MNHEY and CDR2 SVGAGI. The CDR3 sequence is 15 residues long. J gave up 4 bases and V 4 bases, and 7 bases lay outside the gene matches. CDR3 sequence reads: CASSWGSSGSYEQYF. The CDR3 coding sequence is TGTGCCAGCAGTTGGGGATCTAGCGGGAGTTACGAGCAGTACTTC.

The sample holds many counts of this clonotype. The V call is TRBV19, the J call TRBJ1-2, with 7 positions matching TRBD1. Germline assignment: CDR1 LNHDA and CDR2 SQIVND (reference sequence). CDR3 length: 13 residues. V shed 8 bases and J 7 bases; nucleotides not matched to a gene: 10. The CDR3 bases are TGTGCCAGTCTCGACGAGGGGGCTGGTGGCTACACCTTC. Translating gives CASLDEGAGGYTF.

The chain employs TRBV28 and TRBJ2-3; D gene uncertain. Trimming shortened V by 7 bases and J by 3 bases, and 11 bases separated the two germline ends. Germline values: CDR1 MDHEN, CDR2 SYDVKM. There are 13 residues in the CDR3. The CDR3 sequence: CASTLDGTDTQYF. As DNA, the CDR3 is TGTGCCAGCACCTTAGACGGGACAGATACGCAGTATTTT.

This clonotype was seen many times. The chain couples TRBV7-9 to TRBJ1-5, with a possible D match to TRBD1 (5 bases). Germline CDR1 and CDR2: SEHNR and FQNEAQ (reference sequence). CDR3 length: 14 residues. V dropped 1 base and J dropped 4 bases, with 8 bases sitting between them. This chain's CDR3 is CASSLGGANQPQHF. For the CDR3, the DNA is TGTGCCAGCAGCTTAGGAGGGGCTAATCAGCCCCAGCATTTT. The whole variable domain, filled in from reference TRBV7-9 and TRBJ1-5, reads DTGVSQNPRHKITKRGQNVTFRCDPISEHNRLYWYRQTLGQGPEFLTYFQNEAQLEKSRLLSDRFSAERPKGSFSTLEIQRTEQGDSAMYLCASSLGGANQPQHFGDGTRLSIL.

This clonotype has a count of ten or more. J is TRBJ1-3 and V is TRBV6-1; D gene unclear. Looked up from germline, CDR1 is MNHNS and CDR2 is SASEGT. The germline V and J ends were trimmed by 0 bases and 0 bases, with 9 bases remaining between them. The CDR3 length is 16 residues. The DNA for the CDR3 is TGTGCCAGCAGTGAAGCAGGGTATTTCTCTGGAAACACCATATATTTT. Encoded protein: CASSEAGYFSGNTIYF.

This chain connects TRBV2 to TRBJ2-7; D is ambiguous. Trimming cost V 6 bases and J 7 bases, with 19 bases left between them. The CDR3 sequence is 14 residues long. Germline assignment: CDR1 SNHLY and CDR2 FYNNEI. CDR3 loop: CASRDPLDLPEQYF. In DNA, the CDR3 is TGTGCCAGCAGAGACCCCCTAGATCTCCCGGAGCAGTACTTC.

This clonotype was detected ten times or more. The chain links TRBV7-8 to TRBJ1-1; the D is unclear. CDR3 length equals 13 residues. The V end was cut by 6 bases, the J end by 1 base, with 9 bases between. CDR1 is SGHVS, CDR2 FQNEAQ, per germline. As DNA, the CDR3 is TGTGCCAGCAGTGTAGAGGGGAACACTGAAGCTTTCTTT. Its protein is CASSVEGNTEAFF.

This clonotype was counted a few times. The rearrangement uses TRBV27 and TRBJ1-5; D might be TRBD1 (5 bases). This CDR3 has 15 amino acids. From germline, CDR1 is MNHEY and CDR2 SMNVEV (reference sequence). The V and J ends lost 3 bases and 0 bases respectively, with 9 bases between them. The CDR3 is CASSFWGDSNQPQHF. CDR3 bases: TGTGCCAGCAGTTTTTGGGGGGATAGCAATCAGCCCCAGCATTTT.

This clonotype was observed a few times. This chain links TRBV28 with TRBJ1-2, with D possibly matching TRBD1 (5 bases). Looked up from germline, CDR1 is MDHEN and CDR2 is SYDVKM. This CDR3 region has 12 residues. V was trimmed by 8 bases and J by 5 bases, leaving 12 bases between them. CDR3 bases: TGTGCCAGCCGCGACAGTCTTTATGGCTACACCTTC. Protein product: CASRDSLYGYTF.

This clonotype was observed at least ten times. The chain is built from TRBV15 and TRBJ2-5; 14 bases map to TRBD2. Germline V gene data show CDR1 as LNHNV and CDR2 as YYDKDF (reference sequence). J lost 4 bases, V lost 3 bases, and 4 bases had no gene match. The CDR3 loop spans 16 amino acids. The DNA for the CDR3 is TGTGCCACCAGCAGCCCGGGGACTAGCGGGAGAGAGACCCAGTACTTC. Residues: CATSSPGTSGRETQYF.